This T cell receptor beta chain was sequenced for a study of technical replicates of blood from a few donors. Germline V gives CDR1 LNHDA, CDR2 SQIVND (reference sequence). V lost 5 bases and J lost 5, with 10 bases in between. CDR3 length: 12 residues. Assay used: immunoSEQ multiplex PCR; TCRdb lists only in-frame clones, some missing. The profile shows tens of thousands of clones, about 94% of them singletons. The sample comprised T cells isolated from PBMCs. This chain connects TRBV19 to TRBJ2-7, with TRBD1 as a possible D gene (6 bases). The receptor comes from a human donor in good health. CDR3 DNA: TGTGCCAGTAGTTGGGGGCGTAACGAGCAGTACTTC. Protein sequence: CASSWGRNEQYF.